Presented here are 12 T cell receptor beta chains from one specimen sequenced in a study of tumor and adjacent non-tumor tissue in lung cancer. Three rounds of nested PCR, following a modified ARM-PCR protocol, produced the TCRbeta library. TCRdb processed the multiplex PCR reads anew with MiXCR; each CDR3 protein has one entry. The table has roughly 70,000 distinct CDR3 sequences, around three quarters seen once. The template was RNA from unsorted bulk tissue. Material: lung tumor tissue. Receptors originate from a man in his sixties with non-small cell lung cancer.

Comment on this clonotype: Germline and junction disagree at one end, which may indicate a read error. The CDR3 coding sequence is TGTGCCAGCAGTAGGACAGGTGAGCAGTGTTTC. This gives the protein CASSRTGEQCF. The chain employs TRBV6-1 and TRBJ2-7, with 7 bases fitting TRBD1. Germline V gene data show CDR1 as MNHNS and CDR2 as SASEGT. The CDR3 length is 11 residues.

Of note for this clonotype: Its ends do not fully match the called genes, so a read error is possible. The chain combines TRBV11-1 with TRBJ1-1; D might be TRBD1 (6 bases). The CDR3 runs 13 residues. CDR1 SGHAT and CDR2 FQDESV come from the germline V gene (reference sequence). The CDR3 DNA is TGTGCCAATAGCTTAGCGCCGGGGGCTGAAGTTTTCTTT. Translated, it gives CANSLAPGAEVFF.

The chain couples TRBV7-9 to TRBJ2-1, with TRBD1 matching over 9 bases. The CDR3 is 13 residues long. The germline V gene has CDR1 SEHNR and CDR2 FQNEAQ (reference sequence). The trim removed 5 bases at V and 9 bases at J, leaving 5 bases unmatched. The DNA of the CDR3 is TGTGCCAGCAGCCTGGGACAGGGAACTGAGCAGTTCTTC. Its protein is CASSLGQGTEQFF. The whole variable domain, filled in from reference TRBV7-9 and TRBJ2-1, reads DTGVSQNPRHKITKRGQNVTFRCDPISEHNRLYWYRQTLGQGPEFLTYFQNEAQLEKSRLLSDRFSAERPKGSFSTLEIQRTEQGDSAMYLCASSLGQGTEQFFGPGTRLTVL.

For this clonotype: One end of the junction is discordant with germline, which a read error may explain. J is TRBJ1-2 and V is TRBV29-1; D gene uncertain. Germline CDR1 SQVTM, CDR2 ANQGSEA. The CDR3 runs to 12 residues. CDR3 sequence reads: CGVAPSNNDYTF. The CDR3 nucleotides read TGCGGCGTTGCGCCGTCGAACAATGACTACACCTTC.

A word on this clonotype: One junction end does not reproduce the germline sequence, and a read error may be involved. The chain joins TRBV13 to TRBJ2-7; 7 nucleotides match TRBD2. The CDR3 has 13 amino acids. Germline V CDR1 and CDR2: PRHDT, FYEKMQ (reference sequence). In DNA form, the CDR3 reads TGTGCCGGCAGCCCCAGTGGGGCGGGAGAGCAGTATTTC. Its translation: CAGSPSGAGEQYF.

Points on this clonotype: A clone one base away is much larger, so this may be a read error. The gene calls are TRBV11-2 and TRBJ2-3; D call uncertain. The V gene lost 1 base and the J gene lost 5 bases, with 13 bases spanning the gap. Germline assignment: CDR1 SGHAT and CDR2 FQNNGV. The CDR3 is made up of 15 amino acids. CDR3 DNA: TGTGCCAGCAGCTTAGGGGGTCTGAGTGGAGATACGCAGTATTTT. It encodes CASSLGGLSGDTQYF.

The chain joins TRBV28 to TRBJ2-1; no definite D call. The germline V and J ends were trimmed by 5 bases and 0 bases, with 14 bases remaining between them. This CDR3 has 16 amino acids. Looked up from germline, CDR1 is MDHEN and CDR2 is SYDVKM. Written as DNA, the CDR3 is TGTGCCAGCAGTCCACGACGCCTGGGCTCCTACAATGAGCAGTTCTTC. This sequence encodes CASSPRRLGSYNEQFF.

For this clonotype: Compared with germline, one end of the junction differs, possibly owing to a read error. The CDR3 sequence: CAFQATDTHHF. Written as DNA, the CDR3 is TGTGCCTTCCAGGCCACAGATACGCACCATTTT. The rearrangement links TRBV10-3 to TRBJ2-3; D ambiguous. Germline CDR1 is ENHRY and CDR2 is SYGVKD. The CDR3 is 11 amino acids.

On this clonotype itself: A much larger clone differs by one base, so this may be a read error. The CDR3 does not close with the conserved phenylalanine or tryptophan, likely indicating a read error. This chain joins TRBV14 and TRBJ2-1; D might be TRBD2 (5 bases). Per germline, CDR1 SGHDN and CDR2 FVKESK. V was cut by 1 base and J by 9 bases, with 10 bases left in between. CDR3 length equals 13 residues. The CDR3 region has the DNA TGTGCCAGCAGCCAAGCCGTCAGCGGTGAGCAGTTCTCC. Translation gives CASSQAVSGEQFS.

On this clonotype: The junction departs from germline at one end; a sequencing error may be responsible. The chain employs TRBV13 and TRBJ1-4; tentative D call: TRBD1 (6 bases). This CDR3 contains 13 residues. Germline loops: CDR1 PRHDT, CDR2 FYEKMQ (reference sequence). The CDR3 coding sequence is TGTACCAGCAGCTCGTCCCCGGGACAAACTCTGTTTTTT. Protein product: CTSSSSPGQTLFF.

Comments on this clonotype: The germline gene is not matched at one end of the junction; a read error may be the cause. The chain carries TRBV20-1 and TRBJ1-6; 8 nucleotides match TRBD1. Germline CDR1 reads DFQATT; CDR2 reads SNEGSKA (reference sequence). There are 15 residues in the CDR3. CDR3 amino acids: CNASPTGVGGSPPHF. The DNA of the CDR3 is TGCAATGCTAGCCCGACAGGGGTTGGTGGTTCACCCCCCCACTTT.

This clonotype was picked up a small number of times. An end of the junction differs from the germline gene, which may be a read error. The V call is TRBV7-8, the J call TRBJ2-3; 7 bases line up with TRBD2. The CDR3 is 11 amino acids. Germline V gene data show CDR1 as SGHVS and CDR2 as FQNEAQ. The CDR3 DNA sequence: TGTGACAGCGGGGATCAAGATACGCAGTATTTT. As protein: CDSGDQDTQYF.